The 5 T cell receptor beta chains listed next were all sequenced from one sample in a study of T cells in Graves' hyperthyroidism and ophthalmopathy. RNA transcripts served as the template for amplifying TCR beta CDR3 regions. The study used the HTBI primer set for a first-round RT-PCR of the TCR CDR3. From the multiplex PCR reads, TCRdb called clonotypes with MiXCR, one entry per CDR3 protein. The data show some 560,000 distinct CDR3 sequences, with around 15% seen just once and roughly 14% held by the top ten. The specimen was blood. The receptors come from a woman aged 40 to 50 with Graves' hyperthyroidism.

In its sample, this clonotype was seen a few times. DNA of the CDR3: TGTGGGGGGCGTAGGGACGAGCAGTACTTC. This codes for CGGRRDEQYF. The V gene is TRBV19, the J gene TRBJ2-7; TRBD1 might be the D (6 bases). Germline V gene lookup returns CDR1 LNHDA and CDR2 SQIVND (reference sequence). This CDR3 contains 10 residues.

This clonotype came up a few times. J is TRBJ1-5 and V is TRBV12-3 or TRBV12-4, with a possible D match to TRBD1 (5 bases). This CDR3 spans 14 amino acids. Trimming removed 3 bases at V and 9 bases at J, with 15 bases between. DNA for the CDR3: TGTGCCAGCAGTTTCGAAGAATCGAGGGGGCCCCAGCATTTT. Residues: CASSFEESRGPQHF.

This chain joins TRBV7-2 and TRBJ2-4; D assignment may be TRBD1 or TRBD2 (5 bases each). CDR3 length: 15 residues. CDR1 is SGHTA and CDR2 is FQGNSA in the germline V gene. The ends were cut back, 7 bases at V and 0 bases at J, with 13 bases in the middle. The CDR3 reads CASTNTGTAKNIQYF. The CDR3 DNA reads TGTGCCAGCACCAATACCGGGACAGCCAAAAACATTCAGTACTTC. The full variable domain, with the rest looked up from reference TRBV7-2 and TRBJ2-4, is GAGVSQSPSNKVTEKGKDVELRCDPISGHTALYWYRQSLGQGLEFLIYFQGNSAPDKSGLPSDRFSAERTGGSVSTLTIQRTQQEDSAVYLCASTNTGTAKNIQYFGAGTRLSVL.

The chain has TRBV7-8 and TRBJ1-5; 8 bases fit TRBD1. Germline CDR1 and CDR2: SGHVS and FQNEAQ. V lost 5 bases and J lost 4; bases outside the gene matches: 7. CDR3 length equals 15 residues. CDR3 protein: CASSNGTGANQPQHF. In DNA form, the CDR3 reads TGTGCCAGCAGCAATGGGACAGGAGCTAATCAGCCCCAGCATTTT. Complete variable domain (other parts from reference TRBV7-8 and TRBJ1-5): GAGVSQSPRYKVAKRGQDVALRCDPISGHVSLFWYQQALGQGPEFLTYFQNEAQLDKSGLPSDRFFAERPEGSVSTLKIQRTQQEDSAVYLCASSNGTGANQPQHFGDGTRLSIL.

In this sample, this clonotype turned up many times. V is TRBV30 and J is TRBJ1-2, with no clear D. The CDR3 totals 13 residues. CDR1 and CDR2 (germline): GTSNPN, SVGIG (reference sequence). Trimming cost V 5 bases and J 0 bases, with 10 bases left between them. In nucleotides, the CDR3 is TGTGCCTGGTCGGGAGGACCTAACTATGGCTACACCTTC. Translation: CAWSGGPNYGYTF.